These 2 T cell receptor beta chains came from one sample sequenced in a study of blood T cell repertoires in COVID-19. TCRdb's table, derived via immunoSEQ multiplex PCR, lists solely in-frame clones and lacks some. The data hold approximately 160,000 clones, with about four fifths observed a single time. The source material was peripheral blood. These receptors all stem from a man between 65 and 85 years old who had recovered from COVID-19.

CDR3 nucleotides: TGTGCCAGTAGCGAGCCAGGGGCAGATACGCAGTATTTT. This sequence encodes CASSEPGADTQYF. The V and J genes are TRBV19 and TRBJ2-3, with D maybe TRBD1 (6 bases). This CDR3 has 13 residues. Germline values: CDR1 LNHDA, CDR2 SQIVND (reference sequence). V lost 6 bases to trimming and J lost 4 bases, with 11 bases between them.

This chain uses TRBV19 with TRBJ2-1; 7 bases agree with TRBD2. Germline values: CDR1 LNHDA, CDR2 SQIVND (reference sequence). This CDR3 comprises 15 residues. Trimming at V came to 5 bases and at J to 2 bases, leaving 6 bases not matched to a gene. Written as DNA, the CDR3 is TGTGCCAGTAGTTTAGGACTAGAAACCTACAATGAGCAGTTCTTC. Translation gives CASSLGLETYNEQFF. The variable domain in full, with the rest retrieved from reference TRBV19 and TRBJ2-1, is DGGITQSPKYLFRKEGQNVTLSCEQNLNHDAMYWYRQDPGQGLRLIYYSQIVNDFQKGDIAEGYSVSREKKESFPLTVTSAQKNPTAFYLCASSLGLETYNEQFFGPGTRLTVL.